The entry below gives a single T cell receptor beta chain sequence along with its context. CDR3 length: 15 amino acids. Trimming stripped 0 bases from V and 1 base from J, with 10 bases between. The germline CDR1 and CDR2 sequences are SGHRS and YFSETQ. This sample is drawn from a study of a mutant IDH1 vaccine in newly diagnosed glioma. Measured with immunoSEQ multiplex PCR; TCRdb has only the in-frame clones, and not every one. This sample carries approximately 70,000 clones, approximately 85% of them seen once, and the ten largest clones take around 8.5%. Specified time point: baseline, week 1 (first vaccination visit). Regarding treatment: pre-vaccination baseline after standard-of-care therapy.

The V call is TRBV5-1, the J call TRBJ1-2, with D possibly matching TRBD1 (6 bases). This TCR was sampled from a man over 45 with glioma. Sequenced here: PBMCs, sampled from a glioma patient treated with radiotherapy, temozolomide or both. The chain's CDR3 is CASSLDRVDNYGYTF. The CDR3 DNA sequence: TGCGCCAGCAGCTTGGACAGGGTGGATAACTATGGCTACACCTTC.